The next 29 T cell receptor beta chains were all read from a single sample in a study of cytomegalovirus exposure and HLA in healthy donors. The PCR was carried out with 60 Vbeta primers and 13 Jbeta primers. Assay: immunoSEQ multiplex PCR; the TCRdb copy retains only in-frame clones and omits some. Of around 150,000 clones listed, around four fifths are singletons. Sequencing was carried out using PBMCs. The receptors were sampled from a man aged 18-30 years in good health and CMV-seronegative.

The CDR3 DNA reads TGCGCCAGCAGCTTGGGCTCCGCGGGGGGGTTCGGGACATACCAAGAGACCCAGTACTTC. It is translated as CASSLGSAGGFGTYQETQYF. The V gene is TRBV5-1, the J gene TRBJ2-5, with 9 bases identical to TRBD2. CDR3 size: 20 residues. The V gene end was trimmed by 0 bases and the J gene end by 0 bases; junction bases not matched to a gene: 15. The germline gives CDR1 SGHRS, CDR2 YFSETQ.

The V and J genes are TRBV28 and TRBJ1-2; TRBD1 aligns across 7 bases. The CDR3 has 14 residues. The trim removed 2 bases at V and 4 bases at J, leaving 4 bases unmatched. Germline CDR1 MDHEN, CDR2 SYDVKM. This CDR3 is CASSLGGTVYGYTF. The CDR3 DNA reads TGTGCCAGCAGTTTAGGCGGGACAGTCTATGGCTACACCTTC.

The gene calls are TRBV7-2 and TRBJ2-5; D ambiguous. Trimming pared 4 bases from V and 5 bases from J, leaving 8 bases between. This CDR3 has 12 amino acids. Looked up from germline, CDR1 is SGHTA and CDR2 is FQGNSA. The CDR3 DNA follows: TGTGCCAGCAGCTCGCTCGGGGAGACCCAGTACTTC. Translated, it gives CASSSLGETQYF.

Here the CDR3 DNA reads TGTGCCAGCAGCGTAGGGGGTAGCGGGAGTGTCACCGGGGAGCTGTTTTTT. This sequence encodes CASSVGGSGSVTGELFF. The chain recombines TRBV9 with TRBJ2-2; 9 bases agree with TRBD2. The trim removed 0 bases at V and 4 bases at J, leaving 7 bases unmatched. Germline V lookup: CDR1 SGDLS, CDR2 YYNGEE. CDR3 size: 17 residues.

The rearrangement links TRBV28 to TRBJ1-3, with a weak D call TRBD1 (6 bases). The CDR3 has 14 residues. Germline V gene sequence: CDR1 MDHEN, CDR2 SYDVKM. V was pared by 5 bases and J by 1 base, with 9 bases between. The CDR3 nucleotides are TGTGCCAGCAGTCCAGGACAGTCTGGAAACACCATATATTTT. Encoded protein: CASSPGQSGNTIYF. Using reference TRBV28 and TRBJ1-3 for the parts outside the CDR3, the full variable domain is DVKVTQSSRYLVKRTGEKVFLECVQDMDHENMFWYRQDPGLGLRLIYFSYDVKMKEKGDIPEGYSVSREKKERFSLILESASTNQTSMYLCASSPGQSGNTIYFGEGSWLTVV.

The DNA of the CDR3 is TGTGCCAGCAGTCGGGGGGGCATGAACACTGAAGCTTTCTTT. This codes for CASSRGGMNTEAFF. V is TRBV6-5 and J is TRBJ1-1, with D possibly TRBD1 on 6 matching bases. The CDR3 sequence is 14 residues long. Germline lookup yields CDR1 MNHEY and CDR2 SVGAGI. V lost 5 bases, J lost 0 bases, and 10 bases lay in between.

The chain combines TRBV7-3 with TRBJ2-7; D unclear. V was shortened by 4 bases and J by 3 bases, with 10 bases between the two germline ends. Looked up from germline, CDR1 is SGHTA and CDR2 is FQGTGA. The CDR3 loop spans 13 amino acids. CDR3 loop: CASSSSPGYEQYF. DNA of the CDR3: TGTGCCAGCAGCTCTTCACCGGGCTACGAGCAGTACTTC. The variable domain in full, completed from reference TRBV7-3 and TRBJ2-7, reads GAGVSQTPSNKVTEKGKYVELRCDPISGHTALYWYRQSLGQGPEFLIYFQGTGAADDSGLPNDRFFAVRPEGSVSTLKIQRTERGDSAVYLCASSSSPGYEQYFGPGTRLTVT.

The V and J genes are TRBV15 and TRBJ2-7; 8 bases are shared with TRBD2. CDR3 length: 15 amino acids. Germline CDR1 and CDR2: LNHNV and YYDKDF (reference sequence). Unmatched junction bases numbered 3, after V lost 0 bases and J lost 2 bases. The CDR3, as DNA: TGTGCCACCAGCAGAGAGCGGGGGGTAACCTACGAGCAGTACTTC. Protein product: CATSRERGVTYEQYF.

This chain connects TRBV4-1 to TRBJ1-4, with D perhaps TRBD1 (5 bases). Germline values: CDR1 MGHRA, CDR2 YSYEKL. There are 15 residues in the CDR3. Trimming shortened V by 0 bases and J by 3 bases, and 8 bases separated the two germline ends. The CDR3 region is CASSQDRQSNEKLFF. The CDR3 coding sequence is TGCGCCAGCAGCCAAGATAGACAGTCTAATGAAAAACTGTTTTTT.

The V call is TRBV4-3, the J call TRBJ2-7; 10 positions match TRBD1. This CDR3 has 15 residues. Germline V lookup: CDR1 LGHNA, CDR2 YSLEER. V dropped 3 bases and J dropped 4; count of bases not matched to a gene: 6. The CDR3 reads CASSHSGTGEYEQYF. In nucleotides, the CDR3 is TGCGCCAGCAGCCACTCCGGGACAGGGGAATACGAGCAGTACTTC.

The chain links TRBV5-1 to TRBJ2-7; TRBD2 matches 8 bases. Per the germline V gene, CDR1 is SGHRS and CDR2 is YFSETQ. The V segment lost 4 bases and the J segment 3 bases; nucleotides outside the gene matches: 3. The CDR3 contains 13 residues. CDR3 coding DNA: TGCGCCAGCAGCGAGGGACTAGGCTACGAGCAGTACTTC. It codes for CASSEGLGYEQYF.

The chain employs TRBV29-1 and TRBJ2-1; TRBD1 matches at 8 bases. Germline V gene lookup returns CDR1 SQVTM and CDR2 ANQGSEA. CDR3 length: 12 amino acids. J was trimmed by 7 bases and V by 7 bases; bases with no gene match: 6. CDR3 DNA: TGCAGCGGCGACAGGGGAGCGAATGAGCAGTTCTTC. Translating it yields CSGDRGANEQFF.

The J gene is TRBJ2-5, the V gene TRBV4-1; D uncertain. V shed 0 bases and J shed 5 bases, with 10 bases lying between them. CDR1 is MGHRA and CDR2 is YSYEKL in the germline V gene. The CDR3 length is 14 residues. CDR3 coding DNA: TGCGCCAGCAGCCAAGACCTAGTTTGGGAGACCCAGTACTTC. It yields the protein CASSQDLVWETQYF.

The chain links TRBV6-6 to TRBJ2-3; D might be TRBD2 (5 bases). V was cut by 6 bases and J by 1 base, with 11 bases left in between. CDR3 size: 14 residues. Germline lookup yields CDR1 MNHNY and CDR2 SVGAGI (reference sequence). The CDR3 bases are TGTGCCAGCAGAGACTATCGGGGCACAGATACGCAGTATTTT. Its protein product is CASRDYRGTDTQYF.

This CDR3 reads CASSLAEGARGIQYF. Written as DNA, the CDR3 is TGCGCCAGCAGCTTGGCCGAGGGGGCGCGCGGCATTCAGTACTTC. This chain links TRBV5-1 with TRBJ2-4; 7 positions match TRBD1. Unmatched junction bases numbered 9, after V lost 0 bases and J lost 9 bases. Germline CDR1 is SGHRS and CDR2 is YFSETQ. The CDR3 length is 15 residues.

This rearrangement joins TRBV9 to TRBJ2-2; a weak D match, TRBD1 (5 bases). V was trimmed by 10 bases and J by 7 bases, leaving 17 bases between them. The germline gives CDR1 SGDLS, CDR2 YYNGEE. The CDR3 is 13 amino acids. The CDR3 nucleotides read TGTGCCGGGTCGGCGACTCAGGGCGGGGAGCTGTTTTTT. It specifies CAGSATQGGELFF.

In DNA form, the CDR3 reads TGTGCCAGCAGTCTCGCCGGACTAGCGGGGGGCACAGATACGCAGTATTTT. It yields the protein CASSLAGLAGGTDTQYF. The chain recombines TRBV28 with TRBJ2-3; 13 bases line up with TRBD2. This CDR3 region has 17 residues. V gave up 5 bases and J gave up 1 base; unmatched junction bases: 6. In germline, CDR1 is MDHEN, CDR2 SYDVKM.

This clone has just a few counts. DNA for the CDR3: TGTGCCAGCAGTGCCGGGACAGACTATGGCTACACCTTC. It encodes CASSAGTDYGYTF. The chain carries TRBV6-1 and TRBJ1-2, with 7 bases matching TRBD1. V was clipped by 4 bases and J by 3 bases; unmatched bases: 2. CDR1 is MNHNS, CDR2 SASEGT, per germline. The CDR3 length is 13 residues.

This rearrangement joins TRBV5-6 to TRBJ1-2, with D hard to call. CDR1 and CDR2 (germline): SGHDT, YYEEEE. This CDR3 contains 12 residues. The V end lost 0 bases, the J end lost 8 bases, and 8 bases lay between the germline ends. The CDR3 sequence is CASSLGGGGYTF. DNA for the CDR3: TGTGCCAGCAGCTTGGGGGGAGGAGGCTACACCTTC.

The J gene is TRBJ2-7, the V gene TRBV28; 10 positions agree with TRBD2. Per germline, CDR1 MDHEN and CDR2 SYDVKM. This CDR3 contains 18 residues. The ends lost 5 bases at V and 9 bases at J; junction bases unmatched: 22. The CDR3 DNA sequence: TGTGCCAGCAGTCCCCCTAGCGGGAGCTCGTTGGTGGATTTTGCGCAGTACTTC. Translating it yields CASSPPSGSSLVDFAQYF.

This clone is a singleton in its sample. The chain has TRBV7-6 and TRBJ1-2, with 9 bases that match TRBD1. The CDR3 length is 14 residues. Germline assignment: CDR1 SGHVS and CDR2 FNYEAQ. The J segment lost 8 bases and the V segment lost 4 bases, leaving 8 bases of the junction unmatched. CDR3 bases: TGTGCCAGCAGCTCCGGAACAGGGGGCGCCGGCTACACCTTC. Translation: CASSSGTGGAGYTF.

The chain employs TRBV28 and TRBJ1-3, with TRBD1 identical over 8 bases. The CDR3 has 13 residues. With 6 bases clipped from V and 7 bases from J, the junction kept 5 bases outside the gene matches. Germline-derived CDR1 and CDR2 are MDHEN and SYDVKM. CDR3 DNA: TGTGCCAGCAGCGCCAGGGGGCGGAACACCATATATTTT. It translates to CASSARGRNTIYF.

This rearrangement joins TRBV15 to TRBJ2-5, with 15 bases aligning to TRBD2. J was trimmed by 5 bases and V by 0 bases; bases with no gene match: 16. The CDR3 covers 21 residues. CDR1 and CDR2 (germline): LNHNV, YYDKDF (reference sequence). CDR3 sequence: CATSRDSWRRTSGGAGETQYF. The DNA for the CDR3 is TGTGCCACCAGCAGAGATTCGTGGCGGCGGACTAGCGGGGGGGCGGGGGAGACCCAGTACTTC.

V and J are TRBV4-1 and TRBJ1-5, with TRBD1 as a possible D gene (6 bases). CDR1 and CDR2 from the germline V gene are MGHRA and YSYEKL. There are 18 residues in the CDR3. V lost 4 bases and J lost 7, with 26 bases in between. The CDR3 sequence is CASSPSVPRTVKGQPQHF. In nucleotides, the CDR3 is TGCGCCAGCAGCCCATCAGTTCCCAGGACAGTCAAGGGACAGCCCCAGCATTTT.

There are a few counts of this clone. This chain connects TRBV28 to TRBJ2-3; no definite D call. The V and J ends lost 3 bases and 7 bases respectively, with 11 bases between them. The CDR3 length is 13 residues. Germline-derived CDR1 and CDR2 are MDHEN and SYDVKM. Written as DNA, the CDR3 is TGTGCCAGCAGTTTTACCGACTTCAATACGCAGTATTTT. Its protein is CASSFTDFNTQYF.

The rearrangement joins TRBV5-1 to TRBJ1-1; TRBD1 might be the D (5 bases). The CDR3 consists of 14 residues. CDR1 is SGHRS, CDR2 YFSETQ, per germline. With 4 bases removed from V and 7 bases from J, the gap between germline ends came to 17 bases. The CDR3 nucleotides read TGCGCCAGCAGCCTTACCGGGGGTATAGGTGAAGCTTTCTTT. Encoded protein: CASSLTGGIGEAFF.

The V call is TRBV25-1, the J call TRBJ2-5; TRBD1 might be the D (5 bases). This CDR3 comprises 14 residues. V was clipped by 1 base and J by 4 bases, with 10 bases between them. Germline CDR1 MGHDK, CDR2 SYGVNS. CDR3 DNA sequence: TGTGCCAGCAGTGAATTTGGCCAGGGAGAGACCCAGTACTTC. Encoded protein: CASSEFGQGETQYF.

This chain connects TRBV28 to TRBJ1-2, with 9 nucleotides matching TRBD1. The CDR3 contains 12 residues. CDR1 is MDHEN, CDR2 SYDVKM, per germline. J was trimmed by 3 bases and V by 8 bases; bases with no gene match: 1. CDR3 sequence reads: CASDRGYYGYTF. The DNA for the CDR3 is TGTGCCAGCGACAGGGGGTACTATGGCTACACCTTC.

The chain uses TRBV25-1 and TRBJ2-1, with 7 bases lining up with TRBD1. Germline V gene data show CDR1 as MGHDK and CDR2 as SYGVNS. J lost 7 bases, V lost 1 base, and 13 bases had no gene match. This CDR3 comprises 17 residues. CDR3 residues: CASSESRVRGPRNEQFF. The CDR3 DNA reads TGTGCCAGCAGTGAATCCCGTGTGAGGGGGCCTAGGAATGAGCAGTTCTTC.